This T cell receptor (beta chain) was recorded in a study of shared clonotypes between healthy human individuals. On the study more broadly: The study used three CD4 naive, three CD4 memory, two CD8 naive and one CD8 memory plate per donor. Regarding the study as a whole: Larger estimated richness was generally recorded for naive subsets relative to memory subsets.

V was clipped by 0 bases and J by 0 bases, with 16 bases between them. This CDR3 has 18 amino acids. Germline lookup yields CDR1 SGDLS and CDR2 YYNGEE. Only one count was recorded for this clone. Its cognate antigen is unknown. CD4+ cell separation produced CD45RA+ naive and CD45RA-negative memory subsets. Clones were sequenced by immunoSEQ multiplex PCR, and TCRdb holds only the in-frame ones, with some missing. This table has some 1.5 million clones, 95% to 97% appearing once. Input material: naive CD4+ T cells sorted from blood. Subset: CD45RA+ positively selected. This chain connects TRBV9 to TRBJ2-4; D may match TRBD1 or TRBD2 (6 bases each). The receptor comes from a young man in good health. The CDR3 sequence is CASSVAAGRGLAKNIQYF. DNA of the CDR3: TGTGCCAGCAGCGTAGCAGCGGGCAGGGGTTTAGCCAAAAACATTCAGTACTTC.